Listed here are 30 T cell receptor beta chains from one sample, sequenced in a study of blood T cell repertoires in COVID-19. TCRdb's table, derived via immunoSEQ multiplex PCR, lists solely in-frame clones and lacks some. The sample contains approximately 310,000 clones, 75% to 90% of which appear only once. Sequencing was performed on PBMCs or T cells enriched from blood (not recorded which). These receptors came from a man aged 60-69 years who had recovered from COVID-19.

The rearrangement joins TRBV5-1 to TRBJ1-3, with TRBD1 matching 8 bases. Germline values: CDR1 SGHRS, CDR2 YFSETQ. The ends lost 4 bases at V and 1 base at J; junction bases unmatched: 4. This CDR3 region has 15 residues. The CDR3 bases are TGCGCCAGCAGCGGCGACAGGGGATCTGGAAACACCATATATTTT. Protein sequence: CASSGDRGSGNTIYF.

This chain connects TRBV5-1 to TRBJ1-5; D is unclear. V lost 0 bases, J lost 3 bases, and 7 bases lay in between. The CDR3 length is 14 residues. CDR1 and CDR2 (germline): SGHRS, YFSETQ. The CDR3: CASSLAGFNQPQHF. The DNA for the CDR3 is TGCGCCAGCAGCTTGGCGGGGTTCAATCAGCCCCAGCATTTT.

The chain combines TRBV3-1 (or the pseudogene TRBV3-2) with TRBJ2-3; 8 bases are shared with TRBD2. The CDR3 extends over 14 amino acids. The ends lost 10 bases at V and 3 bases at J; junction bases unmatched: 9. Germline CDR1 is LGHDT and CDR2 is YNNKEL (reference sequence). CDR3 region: CATRVAGRTDTQYF. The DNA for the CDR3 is TGTGCCACCAGGGTAGCGGGAAGAACAGATACGCAGTATTTT.

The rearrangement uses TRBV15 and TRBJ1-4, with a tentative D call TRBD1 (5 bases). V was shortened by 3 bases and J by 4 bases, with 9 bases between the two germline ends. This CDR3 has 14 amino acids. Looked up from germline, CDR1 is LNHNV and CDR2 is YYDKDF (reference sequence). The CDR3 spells CATSRTRGNEKLFF. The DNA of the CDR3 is TGTGCCACCAGCAGGACAAGGGGTAATGAAAAACTGTTTTTT.

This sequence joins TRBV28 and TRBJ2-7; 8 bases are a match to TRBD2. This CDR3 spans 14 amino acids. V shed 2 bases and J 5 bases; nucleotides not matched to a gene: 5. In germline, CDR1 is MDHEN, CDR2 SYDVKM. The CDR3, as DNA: TGTGCCAGCAGTTTAGTAACGGGAGGGAACGAGCAGTACTTC. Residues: CASSLVTGGNEQYF.

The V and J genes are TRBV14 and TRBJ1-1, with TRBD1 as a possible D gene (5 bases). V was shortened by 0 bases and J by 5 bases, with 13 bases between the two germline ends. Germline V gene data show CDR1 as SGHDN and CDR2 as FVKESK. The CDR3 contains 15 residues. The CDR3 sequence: CASSQDLQGWTEAFF. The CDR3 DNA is TGTGCCAGCAGCCAAGATCTGCAGGGTTGGACTGAAGCTTTCTTT.

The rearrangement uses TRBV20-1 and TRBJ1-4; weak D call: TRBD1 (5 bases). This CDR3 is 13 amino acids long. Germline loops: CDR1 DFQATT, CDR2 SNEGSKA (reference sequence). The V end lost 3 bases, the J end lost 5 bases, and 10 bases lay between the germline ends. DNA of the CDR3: TGCAGTGCTAGTGAGGGGCCCAATGAAAAACTGTTTTTT. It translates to CSASEGPNEKLFF.

CDR3 DNA: TGCGCCAGCAGCTTAGAACAGGGGGATGGCTACACCTTC. Its translation is CASSLEQGDGYTF. The chain carries TRBV5-1 and TRBJ1-2; 8 positions agree with TRBD1. CDR1 and CDR2 from the germline V gene are SGHRS and YFSETQ. The CDR3 loop spans 13 amino acids. The junction had 3 bases not matched to a gene; V was cut back by 2 bases and J by 6 bases.

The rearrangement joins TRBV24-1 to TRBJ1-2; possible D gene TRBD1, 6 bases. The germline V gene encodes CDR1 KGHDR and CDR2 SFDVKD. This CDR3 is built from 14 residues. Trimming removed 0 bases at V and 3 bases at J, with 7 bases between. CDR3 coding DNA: TGTGCCACCAGTGATTTGCAGGGGCACTATGGCTACACCTTC. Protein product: CATSDLQGHYGYTF.

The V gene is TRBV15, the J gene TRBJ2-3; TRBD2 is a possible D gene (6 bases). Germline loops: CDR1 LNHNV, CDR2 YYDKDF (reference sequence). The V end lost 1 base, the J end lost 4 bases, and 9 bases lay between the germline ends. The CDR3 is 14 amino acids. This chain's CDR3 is CATSRVLAADTQYF. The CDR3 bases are TGTGCCACCAGCAGAGTCTTAGCGGCAGATACGCAGTATTTT.

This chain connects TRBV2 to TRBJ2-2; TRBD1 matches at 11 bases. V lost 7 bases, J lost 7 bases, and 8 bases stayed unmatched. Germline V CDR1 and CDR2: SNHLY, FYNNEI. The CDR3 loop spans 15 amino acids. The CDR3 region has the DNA TGTGCCAGCAAAACCGGGACAGGGGGGCACGGGGAGCTGTTTTTT. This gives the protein CASKTGTGGHGELFF.

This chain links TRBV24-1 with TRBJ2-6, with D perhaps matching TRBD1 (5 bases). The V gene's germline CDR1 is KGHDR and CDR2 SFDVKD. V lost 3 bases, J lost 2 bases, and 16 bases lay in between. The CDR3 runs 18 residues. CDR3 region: CATSDRAGSPTGANVLTF. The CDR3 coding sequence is TGTGCCACCAGTGATCGCGCAGGGTCCCCGACTGGGGCCAACGTCCTGACTTTC.

The CDR3 region is CASSLERAAALGDTQYF. CDR3 bases: TGCGCCAGCAGCTTGGAGCGGGCGGCCGCCTTAGGGGATACGCAGTATTTT. The rearrangement joins TRBV5-1 to TRBJ2-3; tentative D call: TRBD2 (6 bases). Germline V gene sequence: CDR1 SGHRS, CDR2 YFSETQ. The V end lost 0 bases, the J end lost 6 bases, and 20 bases lay between the germline ends. The CDR3 loop spans 17 amino acids.

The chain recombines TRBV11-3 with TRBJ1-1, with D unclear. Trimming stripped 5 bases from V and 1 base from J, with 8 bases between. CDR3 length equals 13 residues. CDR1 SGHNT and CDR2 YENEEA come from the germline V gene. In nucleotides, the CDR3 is TGTGCCAGCAGCCCTAGCGGGAACACTGAAGCTTTCTTT. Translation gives CASSPSGNTEAFF.

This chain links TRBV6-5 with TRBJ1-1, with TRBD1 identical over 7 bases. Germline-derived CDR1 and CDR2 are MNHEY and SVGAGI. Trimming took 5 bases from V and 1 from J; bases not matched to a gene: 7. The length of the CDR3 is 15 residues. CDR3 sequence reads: CASSPLDRRNTEAFF. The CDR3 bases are TGTGCCAGCAGTCCTTTGGACAGGAGGAACACTGAAGCTTTCTTT.

In nucleotides, the CDR3 is TGTGCCAGCTCACCAGTCGGCAGGGGGGAGACCCAGTACTTC. It codes for CASSPVGRGETQYF. This rearrangement joins TRBV18 to TRBJ2-5; 7 nucleotides agree with TRBD1. Germline CDR1 is KGHSH and CDR2 is LQKENI. This CDR3 region has 14 residues. V dropped 2 bases and J dropped 5; count of bases not matched to a gene: 5.

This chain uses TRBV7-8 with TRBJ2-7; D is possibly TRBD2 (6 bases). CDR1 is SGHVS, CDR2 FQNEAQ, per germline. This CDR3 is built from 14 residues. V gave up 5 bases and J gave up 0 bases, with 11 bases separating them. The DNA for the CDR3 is TGTGCCAGCAGCCGGCGGGGTATCTCCTACGAGCAGTACTTC. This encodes CASSRRGISYEQYF. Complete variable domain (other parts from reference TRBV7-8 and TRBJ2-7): GAGVSQSPRYKVAKRGQDVALRCDPISGHVSLFWYQQALGQGPEFLTYFQNEAQLDKSGLPSDRFFAERPEGSVSTLKIQRTQQEDSAVYLCASSRRGISYEQYFGPGTRLTVT.

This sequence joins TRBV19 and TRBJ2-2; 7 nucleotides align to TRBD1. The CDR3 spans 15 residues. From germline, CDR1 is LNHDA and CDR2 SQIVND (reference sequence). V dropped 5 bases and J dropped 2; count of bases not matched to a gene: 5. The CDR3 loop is CASSPHRGNTGELFF. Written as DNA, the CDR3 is TGTGCCAGTAGTCCTCACAGGGGCAACACCGGGGAGCTGTTTTTT.

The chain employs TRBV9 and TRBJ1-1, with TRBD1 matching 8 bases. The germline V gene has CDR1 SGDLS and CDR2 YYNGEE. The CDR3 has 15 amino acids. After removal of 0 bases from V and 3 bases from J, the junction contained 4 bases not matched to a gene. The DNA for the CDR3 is TGTGCCAGCAGCGTAGGGACAGGGAGCGACACTGAAGCTTTCTTT. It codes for CASSVGTGSDTEAFF.

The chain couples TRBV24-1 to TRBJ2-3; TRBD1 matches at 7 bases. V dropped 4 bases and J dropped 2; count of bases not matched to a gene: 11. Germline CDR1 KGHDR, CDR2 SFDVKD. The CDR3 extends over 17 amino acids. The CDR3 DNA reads TGTGCCACCAGTGAATCTGGACAGGCTCAGGACACAGATACGCAGTATTTT. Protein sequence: CATSESGQAQDTDTQYF.

CDR3 nucleotides: TGCAGCGTTCGGACAGCGGGGACAAATCAGCCCCAGCATTTT. It translates to CSVRTAGTNQPQHF. The rearrangement uses TRBV29-1 and TRBJ1-5; D perhaps matches TRBD1 (6 bases). CDR1 and CDR2 (germline): SQVTM, ANQGSEA. The CDR3 totals 14 residues. V was shortened by 5 bases and J by 4 bases, with 15 bases between the two germline ends.

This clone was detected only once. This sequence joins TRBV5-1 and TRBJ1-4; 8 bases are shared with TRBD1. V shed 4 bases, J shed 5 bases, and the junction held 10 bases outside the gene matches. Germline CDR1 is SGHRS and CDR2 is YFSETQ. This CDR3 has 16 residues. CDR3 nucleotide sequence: TGCGCCAGCAGCGAGGTACAGGGGGGAAAGAATGAAAAACTGTTTTTT. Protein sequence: CASSEVQGGKNEKLFF.

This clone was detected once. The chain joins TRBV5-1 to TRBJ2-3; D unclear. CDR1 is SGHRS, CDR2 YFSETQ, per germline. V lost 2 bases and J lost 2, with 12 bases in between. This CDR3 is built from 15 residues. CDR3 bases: TGCGCCAGCAGCTTCGCAGTAGCAACCACAGATACGCAGTATTTT. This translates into CASSFAVATTDTQYF.

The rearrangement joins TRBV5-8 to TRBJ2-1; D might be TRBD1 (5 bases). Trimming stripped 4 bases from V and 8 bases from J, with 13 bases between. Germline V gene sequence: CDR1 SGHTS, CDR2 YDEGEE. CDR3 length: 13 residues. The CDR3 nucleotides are TGTGCCAGCAGCCCGCACAGGTTTGATGAGCAGTTCTTC. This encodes CASSPHRFDEQFF. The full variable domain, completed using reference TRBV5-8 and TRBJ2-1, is EAGVTQSPTHLIKTRGQQATLRCSPISGHTSVYWYQQALGLGLQFLLWYDEGEERNRGNFPPRFSGRQFPNYSSELNVNALELEDSALYLCASSPHRFDEQFFGPGTRLTVL.

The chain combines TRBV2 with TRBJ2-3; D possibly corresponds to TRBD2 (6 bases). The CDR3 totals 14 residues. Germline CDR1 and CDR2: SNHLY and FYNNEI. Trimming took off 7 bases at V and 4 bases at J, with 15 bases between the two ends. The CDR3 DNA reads TGTGCCAGCAAGGAGGGGTCGGGTTCAGATACGCAGTATTTT. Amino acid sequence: CASKEGSGSDTQYF.

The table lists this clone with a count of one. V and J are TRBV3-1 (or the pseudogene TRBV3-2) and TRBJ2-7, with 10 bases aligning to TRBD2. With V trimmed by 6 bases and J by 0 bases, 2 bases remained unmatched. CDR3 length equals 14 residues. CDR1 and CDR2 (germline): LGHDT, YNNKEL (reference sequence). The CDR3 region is CASRGTSASYEQYF. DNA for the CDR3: TGTGCCAGCAGGGGGACTAGCGCCTCCTACGAGCAGTACTTC.

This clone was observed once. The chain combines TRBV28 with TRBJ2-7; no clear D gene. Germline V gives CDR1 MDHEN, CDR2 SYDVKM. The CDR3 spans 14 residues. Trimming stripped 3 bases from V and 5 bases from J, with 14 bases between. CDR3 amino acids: CASSLSGQNHEQYF. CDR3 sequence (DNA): TGTGCCAGCAGTTTGTCGGGTCAAAACCACGAGCAGTACTTC.

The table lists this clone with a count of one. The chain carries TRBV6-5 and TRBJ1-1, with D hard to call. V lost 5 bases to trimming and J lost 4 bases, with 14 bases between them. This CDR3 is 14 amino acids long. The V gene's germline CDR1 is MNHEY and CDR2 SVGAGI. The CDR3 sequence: CASSLAVLGTEAFF. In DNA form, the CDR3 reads TGTGCCAGCAGTCTTGCGGTCCTCGGCACTGAAGCTTTCTTT.

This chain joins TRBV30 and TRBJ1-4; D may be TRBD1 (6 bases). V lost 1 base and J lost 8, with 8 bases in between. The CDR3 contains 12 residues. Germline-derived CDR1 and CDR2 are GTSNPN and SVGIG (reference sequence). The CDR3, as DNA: TGTGCCTGGAGTGGAGACAGGGAAAAACTGTTTTTT. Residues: CAWSGDREKLFF.

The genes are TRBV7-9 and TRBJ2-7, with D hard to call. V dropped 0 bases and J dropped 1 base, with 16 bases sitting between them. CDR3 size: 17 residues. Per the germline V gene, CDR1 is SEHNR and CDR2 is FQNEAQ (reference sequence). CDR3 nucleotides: TGTGCCAGCAGCTTAGCGCGTTATCAAAACCCATCCTACGAGCAGTACTTC. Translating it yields CASSLARYQNPSYEQYF.